This T cell receptor beta chain was recorded in a study of beta chain features in type 1 diabetes. The entirety of the isolated RNA underwent reverse transcription, so expressed TCRB transcripts were sequenced. Produced via immunoSEQ multiplex PCR; TCRdb's table is partial and in-frame only. The repertoire consists of roughly 400,000 clones, with over 13% occurring once and the leading ten covering about 0.02%. The V end was cut by 0 bases, the J end by 2 bases, with 12 bases between. The CDR3 consists of 15 residues. CDR1 and CDR2 (germline): SGHRS, YFSETQ. This clone was picked up a small number of times.

Input material: naive CD4+ T cells from blood. This TCR derives from a woman under 30 in good health. The chain carries TRBV5-1 and TRBJ2-7, with D perhaps TRBD2 (6 bases). CDR3 residues: CASSLVRGLTYEQYF. CDR3 DNA sequence: TGCGCCAGCAGCTTGGTTCGTGGACTAACCTACGAGCAGTACTTC.